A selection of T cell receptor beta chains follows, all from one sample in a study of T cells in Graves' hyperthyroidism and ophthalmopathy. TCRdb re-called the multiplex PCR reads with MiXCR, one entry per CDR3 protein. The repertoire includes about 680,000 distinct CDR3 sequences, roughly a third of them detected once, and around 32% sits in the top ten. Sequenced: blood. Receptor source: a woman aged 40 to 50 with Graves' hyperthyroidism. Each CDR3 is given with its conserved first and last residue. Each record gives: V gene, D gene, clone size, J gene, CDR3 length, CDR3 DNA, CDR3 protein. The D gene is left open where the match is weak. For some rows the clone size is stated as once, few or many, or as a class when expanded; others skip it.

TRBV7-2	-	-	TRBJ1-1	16	TGTGCCAGCAGTTACTCGTCCCCCGCAGGGCACACTGAAGCTGTCTTT	CASSYSSPAGHTEAVF
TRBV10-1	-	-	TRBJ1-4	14	TGCGCCAGCAGTGACTCAGGGAGAAGTGAAAAACTGTTTTTT	CASSDSGRSEKLFF
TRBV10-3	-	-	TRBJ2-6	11	TGTGCCATCAGTGATACGCAAGTCGTGGCTTTC	CAISDTQVVAF
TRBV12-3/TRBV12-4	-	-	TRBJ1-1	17	TGTGCCAGCAGTTACCCGCGGAGGTGGGGAGGTCGATCTGAAGCTTTCTTT	CASSYPRRWGGRSEAFF
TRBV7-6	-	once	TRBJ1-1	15	TGTGCCAGCAGCTTAGGCGCAGGGGAAAACACTGAAGCTTTCTTT	CASSLGAGENTEAFF
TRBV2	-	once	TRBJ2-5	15	TGTGCCAGCAGTGAAGAGGCAAATATAAAAGAGACCCAGTACTTC	CASSEEANIKETQYF
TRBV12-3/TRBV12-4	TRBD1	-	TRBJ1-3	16	TGTGCCAGCAGTTTAGGACAGGGTGATACTGGAAACACCATATATTTT	CASSLGQGDTGNTIYF
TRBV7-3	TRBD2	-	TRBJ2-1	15	TGTGCCAGCAGCTTAACTAGCGGGGGGGTTCGGGAGCAGTTCTTC	CASSLTSGGVREQFF
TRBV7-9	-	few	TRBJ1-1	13	TGTGCCAGCAGTGCAGGCTTTTTTACTGAAGCTTTCTTT	CASSAGFFTEAFF
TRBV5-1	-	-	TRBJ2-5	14	TGCGCCAGCAGCGCGATAGGGACTGAAGAGACCCAGTACTTC	CASSAIGTEETQYF
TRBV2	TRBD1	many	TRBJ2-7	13	TGTGCCAGCGGGACGGGACAGGGCAACGAGCAGTACTTC	CASGTGQGNEQYF
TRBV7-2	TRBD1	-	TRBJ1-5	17	TGTGCCAGCAGGGGGGGGTTTCGACAGGGGGCTCATCAGCCCCAGCATTTT	CASRGGFRQGAHQPQHF
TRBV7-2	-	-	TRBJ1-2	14	TGTGCCAGCAGCTTTAGTTCCGCGGCGGTCGACTACACCTTC	CASSFSSAAVDYTF
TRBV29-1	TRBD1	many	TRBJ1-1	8	TGCAGCGTGGACAGGGACTTCTTT	CSVDRDFF
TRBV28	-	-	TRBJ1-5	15	TGTGCCAGCAGTGCCACAGGGTTAGGGGGTCAGCCCCAGCATTTT	CASSATGLGGQPQHF
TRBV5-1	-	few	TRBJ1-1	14	TGCGCCAGCAGCTTAAATCCGGCGAACACTGAAGCTTTCTTT	CASSLNPANTEAFF
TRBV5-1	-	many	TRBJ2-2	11	TGCGCCAGCACCCCGAGCGGGGAGCTGTTTTTT	CASTPSGELFF
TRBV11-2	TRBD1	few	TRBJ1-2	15	TGTGCCAGCAGCCAAGGGTGGGGACAGGGGAATCGCTACACCTTC	CASSQGWGQGNRYTF
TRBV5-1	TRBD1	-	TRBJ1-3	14	TGCGCCAGCACACCGGGACAGCCGGCGGACACCATATATTTT	CASTPGQPADTIYF